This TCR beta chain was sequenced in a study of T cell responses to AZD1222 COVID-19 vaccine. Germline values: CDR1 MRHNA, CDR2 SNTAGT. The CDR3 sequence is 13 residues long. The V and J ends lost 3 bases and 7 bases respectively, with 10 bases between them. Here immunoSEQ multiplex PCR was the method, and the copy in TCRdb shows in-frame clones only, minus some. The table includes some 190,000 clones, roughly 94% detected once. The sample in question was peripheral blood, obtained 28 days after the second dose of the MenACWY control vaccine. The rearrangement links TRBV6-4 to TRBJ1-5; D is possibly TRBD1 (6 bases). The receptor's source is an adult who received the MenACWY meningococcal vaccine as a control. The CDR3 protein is CASSEGAGQPQHF. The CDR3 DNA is TGTGCCAGCAGTGAGGGGGCGGGCCAGCCCCAGCATTTT.